This T cell receptor (beta chain) was retrieved from a study of blood T cell repertoires in COVID-19. Across the whole study: PBMCs, B-cell-depleted T cells, or T cells provided the cDNA or gDNA that made up the material.

Trimming took 4 bases from V and 3 from J, leaving 14 bases between them. This CDR3 is 15 amino acids long. Per germline, CDR1 SGHNT and CDR2 YYREEE (reference sequence). Original handling: Amplification of reference gene primers provided the estimated nucleated cell counts. Libraries were prepared by immunoSEQ multiplex PCR; TCRdb keeps only in-frame clonotypes and omits some of them. The V and J calls and clone size come from that table; D and trimming were worked out from the DNA. The repertoire has about 160,000 clones, about 93% of them found once; the top ten carry under 5%. This clonotype was sampled from a woman in her fifties or sixties with acute or convalescent COVID-19. Sequencing was done on a sample of peripheral blood. The rearrangement links TRBV5-4 to TRBJ2-1, with a possible D match to TRBD1 (6 bases). The CDR3 sequence is CASSPRQEDYNEQFF. CDR3 DNA: TGTGCCAGCAGCCCCCGACAGGAGGACTACAATGAGCAGTTCTTC.